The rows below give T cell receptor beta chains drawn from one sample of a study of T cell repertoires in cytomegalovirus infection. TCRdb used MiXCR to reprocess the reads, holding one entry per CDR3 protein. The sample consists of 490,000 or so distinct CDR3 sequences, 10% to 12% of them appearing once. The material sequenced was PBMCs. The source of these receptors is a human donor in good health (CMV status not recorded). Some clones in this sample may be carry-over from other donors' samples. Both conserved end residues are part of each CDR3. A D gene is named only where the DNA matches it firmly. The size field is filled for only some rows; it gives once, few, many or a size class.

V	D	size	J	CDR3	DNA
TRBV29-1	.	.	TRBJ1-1	CSVLGESTEAFF	TGCAGCGTTCTAGGGGAATCCACTGAAGCTTTCTTT
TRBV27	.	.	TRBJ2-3	CASRGGALGDTQYF	TGTGCCAGCAGAGGGGGGGCGTTGGGAGATACGCAGTATTTT
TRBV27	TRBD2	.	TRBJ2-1	CASSLFGTSGSYYNEQFF	TGTGCCAGCAGTTTATTTGGGACTAGCGGGAGTTACTACAATGAGCAGTTCTTC
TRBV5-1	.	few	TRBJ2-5	CASSPWLAVQETQYF	TGCGCCAGCAGCCCCTGGCTAGCAGTGCAAGAGACCCAGTACTTC
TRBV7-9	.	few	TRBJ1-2	CASSLAALDYGYTF	TGTGCCAGCAGCTTGGCGGCACTCGACTATGGCTACACCTTC
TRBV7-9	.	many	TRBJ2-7	CASSRERRYSSYEQYF	TGTGCCAGCAGCAGAGAGCGACGGTACAGCTCCTACGAGCAGTACTTC
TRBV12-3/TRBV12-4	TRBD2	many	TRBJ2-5	CASSSGVGRLAGGTQETQYF	TGTGCCAGCAGTTCGGGGGTCGGTAGACTAGCGGGAGGTACTCAAGAGACCCAGTACTTC
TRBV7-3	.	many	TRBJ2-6	CASGDSGANVLTF	TGTGCCAGCGGAGACTCTGGGGCCAACGTCCTGACTTTC
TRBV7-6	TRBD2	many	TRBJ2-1	CASSGTSVYNEQFF	TGTGCCAGCAGCGGGACTAGCGTGTACAATGAGCAGTTCTTC
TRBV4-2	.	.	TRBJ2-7	CASSHSGSRGYEQYF	TGTGCCAGCAGCCACTCCGGGTCGCGGGGCTACGAGCAGTACTTC
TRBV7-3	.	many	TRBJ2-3	CASSSGTHTQYF	TGTGCCAGCAGCTCCGGGACTCATACGCAGTATTTT
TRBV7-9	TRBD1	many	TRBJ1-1	CASSSYRGATEAFF	TGTGCCAGCAGCTCATACAGGGGCGCCACTGAAGCTTTCTTT
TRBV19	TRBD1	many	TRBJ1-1	CASSIPPDRGANTEAFF	TGTGCCAGTAGTATACCCCCGGACAGGGGGGCGAACACTGAAGCTTTCTTT
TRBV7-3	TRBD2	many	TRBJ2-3	CASSPGLAGVNKRTDTQYF	TGTGCCAGCAGCCCCGGGCTAGCGGGAGTTAACAAACGGACAGATACGCAGTATTTT
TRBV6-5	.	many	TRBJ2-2	CASSPGRDTGELFF	TGTGCCAGCAGCCCGGGACGAGACACCGGGGAGCTGTTTTTT
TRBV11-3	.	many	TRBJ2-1	CASSPFGGNEQFF	TGTGCCAGCAGCCCCTTTGGGGGCAATGAGCAGTTCTTC
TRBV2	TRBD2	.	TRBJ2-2	CASTLPGLAGGRDTGELFF	TGTGCCAGCACCCTACCCGGACTAGCGGGGGGCCGGGACACCGGGGAGCTGTTTTTT
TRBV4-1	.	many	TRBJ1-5	CASSQEPVGSNQPQHF	TGCGCCAGCAGCCAAGAGCCGGTGGGGAGCAATCAGCCCCAGCATTTT
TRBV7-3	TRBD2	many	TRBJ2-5	CASSLNAGGGRETQYF	TGTGCCAGCAGCTTAAACGCCGGGGGGGGCAGAGAGACCCAGTACTTC
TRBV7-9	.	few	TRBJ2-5	CASSRSGTVVGTQYF	TGTGCCAGCAGCCGGAGCGGGACAGTAGTGGGGACCCAGTACTTC
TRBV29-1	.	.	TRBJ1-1	CSVGSSGLGEAFF	TGCAGCGTTGGGTCGTCAGGCCTTGGTGAAGCTTTCTTT
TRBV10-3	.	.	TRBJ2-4	CAISAQGGKNIQYF	TGTGCCATCAGTGCCCAGGGGGGCAAAAACATTCAGTACTTC
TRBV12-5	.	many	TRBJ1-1	CASALEGTEAFF	TGTGCTAGTGCCCTAGAGGGCACTGAAGCTTTCTTT
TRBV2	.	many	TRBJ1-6	CASMQNSPLHF	TGTGCCAGCATGCAAAATTCACCCCTCCACTTT
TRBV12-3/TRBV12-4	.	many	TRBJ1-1	CASSREMNTEAFF	TGTGCCAGCTCCCGGGAAATGAACACTGAAGCTTTCTTT
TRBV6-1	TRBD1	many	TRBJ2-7	CASSATGTGVYEQYF	TGTGCCAGCAGCGCTACCGGGACAGGGGTCTACGAGCAGTACTTC
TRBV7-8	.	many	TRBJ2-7	CASSLGLRQPGEQYF	TGTGCCAGCAGCTTAGGTCTACGACAGCCGGGGGAGCAGTACTTC
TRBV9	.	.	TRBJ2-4	CASSVGASSIQYF	TGTGCCAGCAGCGTAGGTGCGAGTAGCATTCAGTACTTC
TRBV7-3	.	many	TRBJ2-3	CASSLRAGRGDDTQYF	TGTGCCAGCAGCTTAAGGGCGGGAAGAGGGGACGATACGCAGTATTTT
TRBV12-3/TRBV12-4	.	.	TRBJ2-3	CASSFTDSDTQYF	TGTGCCAGCAGTTTTACCGACTCAGATACGCAGTATTTT
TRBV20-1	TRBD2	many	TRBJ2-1	CSAGTSAYNEQFF	TGCAGTGCCGGGACTAGCGCCTACAATGAGCAGTTCTTC
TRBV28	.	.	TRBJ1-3	CASSLRPSSGNTIYF	TGTGCCAGCAGTTTAAGGCCCTCCTCTGGAAACACCATATATTTT
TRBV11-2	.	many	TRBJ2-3	CASGPGGPPADTQYF	TGTGCCAGCGGACCCGGGGGTCCCCCCGCAGATACGCAGTATTTT
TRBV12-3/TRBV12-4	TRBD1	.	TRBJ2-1	CASTLGQGYNEQFF	TGTGCCAGCACCCTGGGACAGGGATACAATGAGCAGTTCTTC
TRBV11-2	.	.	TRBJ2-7	CASSPIKGHEKSYEQYF	TGTGCCAGCAGCCCCATTAAGGGACATGAGAAATCCTACGAGCAGTACTTC
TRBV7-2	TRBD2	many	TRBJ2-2	CASSGGLAGGFGELFF	TGTGCCAGCAGCGGGGGACTAGCGGGAGGGTTCGGGGAGCTGTTTTTT
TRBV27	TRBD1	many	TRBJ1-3	CASSLWGGTGRSGNTIYF	TGTGCCAGCAGTTTATGGGGGGGGACAGGCCGCTCTGGAAACACCATATATTTT
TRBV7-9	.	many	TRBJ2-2	CASSLAGDAWDTGELFF	TGTGCCAGCAGCTTAGCGGGGGACGCCTGGGACACCGGGGAGCTGTTTTTT
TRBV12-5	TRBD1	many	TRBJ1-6	CASGLNPGTGGINSPLHF	TGTGCTAGTGGTTTGAATCCCGGGACAGGGGGCATTAATTCACCCCTCCACTTT
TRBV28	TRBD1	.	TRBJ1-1	CASTRPGTGNTEAFF	TGTGCCAGCACCCGACCTGGGACAGGAAACACTGAAGCTTTCTTT
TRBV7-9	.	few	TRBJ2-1	CATPEAGRYNEQFF	TGTGCCACCCCTGAGGCGGGACGCTACAATGAGCAGTTCTTC
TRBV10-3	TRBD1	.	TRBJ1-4	CAISGTGDEKLFF	TGTGCCATCAGTGGGACAGGGGATGAAAAACTGTTTTTT
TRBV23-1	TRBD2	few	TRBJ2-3	CASSQSGTSVTDTQYF	TGCGCCAGCAGTCAATCTGGGACTAGCGTCACAGATACGCAGTATTTT
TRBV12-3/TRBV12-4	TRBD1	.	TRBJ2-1	CASSSPLTGIYNEQFF	TGTGCCAGCAGTTCCCCCTTGACAGGGATCTACAATGAGCAGTTCTTC
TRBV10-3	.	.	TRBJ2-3	CAISESEDTQYF	TGTGCCATCAGTGAGTCGGAAGATACGCAGTATTTT
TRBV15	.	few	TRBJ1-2	CATSEGGANYGYTF	TGTGCCACCAGCGAAGGAGGGGCTAACTATGGCTACACCTTC
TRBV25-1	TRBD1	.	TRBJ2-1	CASRGQGAGIDEQFF	TGTGCCAGCAGGGGACAGGGGGCTGGTATCGATGAGCAGTTCTTC
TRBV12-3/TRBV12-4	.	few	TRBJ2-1	CASSPPEQKGPRGEQFF	TGTGCCAGCAGTCCCCCTGAGCAGAAAGGGCCACGCGGTGAGCAGTTCTTC
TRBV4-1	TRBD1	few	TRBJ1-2	CASSQVPGQTLSDTF	TGCGCCAGCAGCCAGGTTCCGGGACAGACTCTTTCCGACACCTTC
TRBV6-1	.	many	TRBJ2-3	CASRAPGTDTQYF	TGTGCCAGCAGGGCGCCCGGCACAGATACGCAGTATTTT
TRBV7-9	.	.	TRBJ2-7	CASSSGTPGPSSSYEQYF	TGTGCCAGCAGCTCCGGGACCCCGGGTCCGTCGAGCTCCTACGAGCAGTACTTC
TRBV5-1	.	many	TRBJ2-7	CASSFSTEQYF	TGCGCCAGCAGCTTTAGTACGGAGCAGTACTTC
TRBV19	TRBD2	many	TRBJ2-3	CASSAASGRSDTQYF	TGTGCCAGTAGTGCCGCTAGCGGGAGATCAGATACGCAGTATTTT
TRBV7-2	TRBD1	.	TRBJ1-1	CASSPNRGRTEAFF	TGTGCCAGCAGCCCAAACAGGGGGCGGACTGAAGCTTTCTTT
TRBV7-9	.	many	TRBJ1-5	CASSPISNQPQHF	TGTGCCAGCAGCCCAATAAGCAATCAGCCCCAGCATTTT
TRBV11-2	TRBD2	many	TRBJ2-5	CASSLVGLAGYHQETQYF	TGTGCCAGCAGCTTAGTGGGTTTAGCGGGGTACCATCAAGAGACCCAGTACTTC
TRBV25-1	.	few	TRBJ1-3	CASSDPPRVNTIYF	TGTGCCAGCAGTGACCCCCCAAGAGTGAACACCATATATTTT
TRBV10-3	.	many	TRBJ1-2	CAISVFEGYGYTF	TGTGCCATCAGTGTGTTTGAGGGCTATGGCTACACCTTC